What follows are 7 T cell receptor beta chains derived from one specimen sequenced in a study of OX40 agonist ivuxolimab in advanced cancers. Assay: immunoSEQ multiplex PCR; the TCRdb copy retains only in-frame clones and omits some. The table lists roughly 15,000 clones, about 88% of them singletons. The sample here was CD4+ or CD8+ T cells sorted from blood, taken in a trial of the OX40 agonist ivuxolimab. The source is an adult with an advanced solid tumor such as melanoma, head and neck, liver or kidney cancer.

Only a few counts were recorded for this clone. The V call is TRBV28, the J call TRBJ2-7; 7 bases fit TRBD1. From germline, CDR1 is MDHEN and CDR2 SYDVKM. Trimming removed 6 bases from V and 2 bases from J; junction bases left unmatched: 4. The length of the CDR3 is 13 residues. This CDR3 reads CASRPQGPYEQYF. CDR3 in DNA: TGTGCCAGCAGACCACAGGGGCCCTACGAGCAGTACTTC. Full variable domain (outside the CDR3, taken from reference TRBV28 and TRBJ2-7): DVKVTQSSRYLVKRTGEKVFLECVQDMDHENMFWYRQDPGLGLRLIYFSYDVKMKEKGDIPEGYSVSREKKERFSLILESASTNQTSMYLCASRPQGPYEQYFGPGTRLTVT.

CDR3 loop: CAWSGVYNSPLHF. For the CDR3, the DNA is TGTGCCTGGAGTGGGGTTTATAATTCACCCCTCCACTTT. The rearrangement links TRBV30 to TRBJ1-6; D unclear. This CDR3 has 13 amino acids. Germline CDR1 GTSNPN, CDR2 SVGIG (reference sequence). V was pared by 1 base and J by 4 bases, with 5 bases between.

V usage is TRBV19 and J usage is TRBJ2-3; D possibly corresponds to TRBD1 (5 bases). V shed 4 bases and J shed 2 bases, with 10 bases lying between them. The CDR3 contains 14 residues. Germline V gives CDR1 LNHDA, CDR2 SQIVND (reference sequence). The chain's CDR3 is CASSTDRPTDTQYF. CDR3 nucleotides: TGTGCCAGTAGTACCGACAGACCCACAGATACGCAGTATTTT.

V is TRBV7-8 and J is TRBJ1-2; 8 nucleotides line up with TRBD1. This CDR3 region has 15 residues. Germline V gives CDR1 SGHVS, CDR2 FQNEAQ. The V segment lost 5 bases and the J segment 4 bases; nucleotides outside the gene matches: 9. CDR3 coding DNA: TGTGCCAGCAGCGAAACGACAGGGGTAGGCTATGGCTACACCTTC. Residues: CASSETTGVGYGYTF.

The CDR3 region has the DNA TGCAGCGTTCAAAGACAGGCGTCCTACGAGCAGTACTTC. This encodes CSVQRQASYEQYF. The V call is TRBV29-1, the J call TRBJ2-7, with D maybe TRBD1 (6 bases). Trimming took off 5 bases at V and 1 base at J, with 12 bases between the two ends. Per the germline V gene, CDR1 is SQVTM and CDR2 is ANQGSEA. This CDR3 has 13 residues.

The CDR3 nucleotides read TGTGCCAGTAGTATAGCAGCCTGGGGATCCTCTAGCACAGATACGCAGTATTTT. Protein: CASSIAAWGSSSTDTQYF. V gene TRBV19 combines with J gene TRBJ2-3, with D unclear. The CDR3 consists of 18 residues. The V end lost 1 base, the J end lost 0 bases, and 17 bases lay between the germline ends. Germline V gives CDR1 LNHDA, CDR2 SQIVND (reference sequence).

V is TRBV2 and J is TRBJ2-7; D perhaps matches TRBD2 (5 bases). This CDR3 has 13 amino acids. V was clipped by 11 bases and J by 0 bases, with 14 bases between them. Germline V gives CDR1 SNHLY, CDR2 FYNNEI. CDR3 region: CASLDWSSYEQYF. CDR3 in DNA: TGTGCCTCATTGGACTGGAGCTCCTACGAGCAGTACTTC. Combining the CDR3 with reference TRBV2 and TRBJ2-7 gives the whole variable domain EPEVTQTPSHQVTQMGQEVILRCVPISNHLYFYWYRQILGQKVEFLVSFYNNEISEKSEIFDDQFSVERPDGSNFTLKIRSTKLEDSAMYFCASLDWSSYEQYFGPGTRLTVT.